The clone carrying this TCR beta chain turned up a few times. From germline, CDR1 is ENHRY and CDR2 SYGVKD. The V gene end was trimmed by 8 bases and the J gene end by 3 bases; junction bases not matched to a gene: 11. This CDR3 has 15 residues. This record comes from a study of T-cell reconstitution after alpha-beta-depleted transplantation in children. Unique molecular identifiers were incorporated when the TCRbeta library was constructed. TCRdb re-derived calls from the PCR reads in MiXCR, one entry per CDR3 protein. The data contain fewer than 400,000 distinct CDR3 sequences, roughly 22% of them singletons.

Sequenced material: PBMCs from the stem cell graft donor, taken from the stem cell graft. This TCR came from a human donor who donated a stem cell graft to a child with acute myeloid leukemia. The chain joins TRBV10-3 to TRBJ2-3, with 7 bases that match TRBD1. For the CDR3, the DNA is TGTGCCATCGGGGACAGTTCTCAAGCGACAGATACGCAGTATTTT. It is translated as CAIGDSSQATDTQYF.